Shown below are 28 T cell receptor beta chains from a single sample sequenced in a study of neurological immune-mediated disorders. TCRdb fed the 5' RACE reads into MiXCR, producing one record per CDR3 protein. This sample has 40,000 or so distinct CDR3 sequences, with roughly 15% found just once. The specimen was PBMCs. The receptor set was obtained from a woman in her forties or fifties with HTLV-1-associated myelopathy (HAM/TSP).

This clonotype was seen many times. The chain recombines TRBV5-1 with TRBJ2-1; the D is unclear. CDR1 SGHRS and CDR2 YFSETQ come from the germline V gene. V shed 0 bases and J shed 9 bases, with 13 bases lying between them. CDR3 size: 14 residues. The chain's CDR3 is CASSLGFGSTEQFF. The CDR3 bases are TGCGCCAGCAGCTTGGGTTTCGGTTCGACTGAGCAGTTCTTC.

This clonotype was counted ten times or more. The rearrangement uses TRBV12-3 or TRBV12-4 and TRBJ1-6; TRBD1 agrees at 7 bases. The CDR3 is 14 amino acids. The V and J ends lost 7 bases and 9 bases, in that order; junction bases with no gene match: 9. This CDR3 is CASTHGTVGSPLHF. The CDR3 nucleotides read TGTGCCAGCACTCACGGGACAGTCGGTTCACCCCTCCACTTT.

V and J are TRBV25-1 and TRBJ1-5, with 9 positions matching TRBD1. V shed 5 bases, J shed 6 bases, and the junction held 8 bases outside the gene matches. CDR1 is MGHDK, CDR2 SYGVNS, per germline. The CDR3 is 15 amino acids. CDR3 sequence (DNA): TGTGCCAGCAGTCCCGGGACAGGGTGGGGTCAGCCCCAGCATTTT. It translates to CASSPGTGWGQPQHF.

A note on this clonotype: The junction and the germline gene differ at one end; a read error may be behind it. This rearrangement joins TRBV27 to TRBJ2-2; TRBD2 might be the D (5 bases). This CDR3 is built from 14 residues. Germline CDR1 is MNHEY and CDR2 is SMNVEV (reference sequence). The CDR3 sequence: CASSPPSSTGEPFF. The CDR3 nucleotides read TGTGCCAGCAGTCCGCCTAGTTCCACCGGGGAGCCGTTTTTT.

In this sample, this clonotype turned up many times. V and J are TRBV9 and TRBJ2-1; D is perhaps TRBD1 or TRBD2 (5 bases each). The germline gives CDR1 SGDLS, CDR2 YYNGEE. CDR3 length: 16 residues. Between the trimmed V and J ends, which lost 4 bases and 5 bases, there was a span of 19 bases. CDR3 bases: TGTGCCAGCAGCCCCCAAAACGGGGCCGGGGACAATGAGCAGTTCTTC. Translating it yields CASSPQNGAGDNEQFF.

This clonotype has ten or more counts. The chain joins TRBV20-1 to TRBJ2-7; D is possibly TRBD1 (6 bases). The V gene's germline CDR1 is DFQATT and CDR2 SNEGSKA (reference sequence). V lost 5 bases and J lost 0, with 14 bases in between. This CDR3 has 14 residues. In nucleotides, the CDR3 is TGCAGTGCTTTACCCCGGACAGACTCCTACGAGCAGTACTTC. It is translated as CSALPRTDSYEQYF.

This clonotype has ten or more counts. The chain is built from TRBV28 and TRBJ2-6, with D maybe TRBD2 (5 bases). Germline V gene sequence: CDR1 MDHEN, CDR2 SYDVKM. The length of the CDR3 is 16 residues. V was clipped by 4 bases and J by 2 bases, with 12 bases between them. CDR3 nucleotide sequence: TGTGCCAGCAGTTACCCCCTCGGGGCTGGGGCCAACGTCCTGACTTTC. It translates to CASSYPLGAGANVLTF.

This clonotype was counted many times. This chain links TRBV20-1 with TRBJ2-7, with TRBD1 matching over 7 bases. CDR3 size: 14 residues. The V gene's germline CDR1 is DFQATT and CDR2 SNEGSKA (reference sequence). The V gene end was trimmed by 5 bases and the J gene end by 5 bases; junction bases not matched to a gene: 12. CDR3 in DNA: TGCAGTGCTTCTGACAGGGTTGCTCCGGACGAGCAGTACTTC. It translates to CSASDRVAPDEQYF.

This clonotype appeared many times. CDR3 in amino acids: CASTDRGDSTDTQYF. CDR3 coding DNA: TGTGCCAGCACCGACAGGGGCGATAGCACAGATACGCAGTATTTT. The rearrangement links TRBV2 to TRBJ2-3, with 8 bases aligning to TRBD1. CDR1 and CDR2 from the germline V gene are SNHLY and FYNNEI. CDR3 length: 15 amino acids. V lost 7 bases to trimming and J lost 0 bases; unmatched junction nucleotides: 6. Based on the CDR3 plus reference TRBV2 and TRBJ2-3, the full variable domain is EPEVTQTPSHQVTQMGQEVILRCVPISNHLYFYWYRQILGQKVEFLVSFYNNEISEKSEIFDDQFSVERPDGSNFTLKIRSTKLEDSAMYFCASTDRGDSTDTQYFGPGTRLTVL.

This clonotype has a count of ten or more. The chain employs TRBV24-1 and TRBJ1-2; D gene uncertain. V lost 5 bases, J lost 8 bases, and 11 bases lay in between. The CDR3 sequence is 12 residues long. Germline V gives CDR1 KGHDR, CDR2 SFDVKD. The CDR3 DNA sequence: TGTGCCACCAGTGGTCCTGAAGGGGGCTACACCTTC. Its translation is CATSGPEGGYTF.

This clonotype was seen at least ten times. The chain joins TRBV5-1 to TRBJ2-3, with D possibly TRBD2 on 5 matching bases. This CDR3 contains 14 residues. In germline, CDR1 is SGHRS, CDR2 YFSETQ. Trimming shortened V by 4 bases and J by 1 base, and 10 bases separated the two germline ends. CDR3: CASSPRGGTDTQYF. The CDR3 DNA is TGCGCCAGCAGCCCTCGGGGAGGCACAGATACGCAGTATTTT.

This clonotype has a count of ten or more. This chain joins TRBV2 and TRBJ2-2, with D possibly being TRBD2 (7 bases). The CDR3 sequence is 14 residues long. Germline V CDR1 and CDR2: SNHLY, FYNNEI. V lost 8 bases and J 4 bases, leaving 14 bases between the germline ends. The DNA of the CDR3 is TGTGCCAGCGGTGGGGGGGCGAGCACCGGGGAGCTGTTTTTT. It translates to CASGGGASTGELFF.

This clonotype was observed many times. The chain has TRBV10-3 and TRBJ2-1; 12 bases are a match to TRBD2. This CDR3 contains 17 residues. Germline-derived CDR1 and CDR2 are ENHRY and SYGVKD. Trimming took 6 bases from V and 7 from J; bases not matched to a gene: 13. The CDR3 loop is CAISYNSLAGGGNEQFF. The CDR3 coding sequence is TGTGCCATCAGCTACAATTCACTAGCGGGAGGTGGTAATGAGCAGTTCTTC.

This clonotype was seen repeatedly, ten times or more. V usage is TRBV3-1 and J usage is TRBJ1-1, with D uncertain. V lost 4 bases and J lost 3, with 6 bases in between. CDR3 length equals 12 residues. CDR1 is LGHDT and CDR2 is YNNKEL in the germline V gene (reference sequence). As DNA, the CDR3 is TGTGCCAGCAGCCCCTCGGACACTGAAGCTTTCTTT. Protein: CASSPSDTEAFF.

This clonotype was observed a few times. A much larger clone lies one base from this, so it may be a read error. The chain carries TRBV5-1 and TRBJ1-1, with a weak D call TRBD1 (6 bases). The V and J ends lost 5 bases and 4 bases respectively, with 21 bases between them. CDR1 SGHRS and CDR2 YFSETQ come from the germline V gene. CDR3 length: 16 residues. CDR3 in amino acids: CASSSSAWTRGTEAFF. Written as DNA, the CDR3 is TGCGCCAGCAGTTCTTCAGCCTGGACCAGGGGCACTGAAGCTTTCTTT.

The genes are TRBV28 and TRBJ2-3; no firm D call. This CDR3 region has 13 residues. The germline V and J ends were trimmed by 5 bases and 0 bases, with 6 bases remaining between them. Per the germline V gene, CDR1 is MDHEN and CDR2 is SYDVKM. DNA for the CDR3: TGTGCCAGCAGTCAACTCAGCACAGATACGCAGTATTTT. Amino acids: CASSQLSTDTQYF.

This clonotype was recorded at least ten times. The chain joins TRBV4-1 to TRBJ2-5; TRBD1 aligns across 7 bases. Germline CDR1 is MGHRA and CDR2 is YSYEKL. This CDR3 spans 14 amino acids. Trimming at V came to 3 bases and at J to 1 base, leaving 2 bases not matched to a gene. DNA for the CDR3: TGCGCCAGCAGCCAGGGACAGTTCCAAGAGACCCAGTACTTC. This sequence encodes CASSQGQFQETQYF.

This clonotype appeared many times. The chain uses TRBV7-9 and TRBJ2-3; TRBD2 is a possible D gene (7 bases). The V and J ends lost 0 bases and 3 bases respectively, with 10 bases between them. CDR1 and CDR2 (germline): SEHNR, FQNEAQ (reference sequence). This CDR3 region has 15 residues. The CDR3 DNA sequence: TGTGCCAGCAGCTTAGCGGGGGGGCAAACAGATACGCAGTATTTT. Amino acids: CASSLAGGQTDTQYF.

Many counts were recorded for this clonotype. The chain couples TRBV7-3 to TRBJ2-1, with D unresolved. Per the germline V gene, CDR1 is SGHTA and CDR2 is FQGTGA. V was clipped by 6 bases and J by 13 bases, with 19 bases between them. CDR3 length equals 13 residues. Here the CDR3 reads CASSKTSDGQQFF. The CDR3 bases are TGTGCCAGCAGTAAAACATCGGACGGTCAACAGTTCTTC.

This clonotype was detected many times. The rearrangement joins TRBV3-1 to TRBJ1-5; 7 bases align to TRBD1. V was pared by 0 bases and J by 9 bases, with 5 bases of the junction left unmatched. The CDR3 extends over 14 amino acids. In germline, CDR1 is LGHDT, CDR2 YNNKEL (reference sequence). DNA of the CDR3: TGTGCCAGCAGCCAAGAACAGGGGAGGCGGCCCCAGCATTTT. The encoded protein is CASSQEQGRRPQHF.

Many counts were recorded for this clonotype. The J gene is TRBJ2-7, the V gene TRBV5-1; D perhaps matches TRBD2 (7 bases). The CDR3 covers 15 residues. Germline lookup yields CDR1 SGHRS and CDR2 YFSETQ. V gave up 4 bases and J gave up 5 bases, with 19 bases separating them. The CDR3 reads CASSPSGGAPDEQYF. The CDR3 DNA reads TGCGCCAGCAGCCCCAGTGGGGGGGCTCCGGACGAGCAGTACTTC. The complete variable domain, with remaining parts taken from reference TRBV5-1 and TRBJ2-7, reads KAGVTQTPRYLIKTRGQQVTLSCSPISGHRSVSWYQQTPGQGLQFLFEYFSETQRNKGNFPGRFSGRQFSNSRSEMNVSTLELGDSALYLCASSPSGGAPDEQYFGPGTRLTVT.

In its sample, this clonotype was seen many times. The V gene is TRBV4-1, the J gene TRBJ2-7, with a weak D call TRBD1 (5 bases). This CDR3 spans 15 amino acids. Trimming pared 2 bases from V and 6 bases from J, leaving 17 bases between. Germline V CDR1 and CDR2: MGHRA, YSYEKL. In DNA form, the CDR3 reads TGCGCCAGCAGCCAATTTACAGGAGCATCACGCGAGCAGTACTTC. Its translation is CASSQFTGASREQYF.

The sample holds many counts of this clonotype. This sequence joins TRBV6-2 or TRBV6-3 and TRBJ2-1, with 15 nucleotides matching TRBD2. J gave up 8 bases and V 6 bases, and 11 bases lay outside the gene matches. This CDR3 is built from 17 residues. Germline V gene lookup returns CDR1 MNHEY and CDR2 SVGEGT. This CDR3 reads CASRGGLAGGSLDEQFF. The CDR3 DNA follows: TGTGCCAGCAGAGGGGGACTAGCGGGGGGTTCCCTCGATGAGCAGTTCTTC.

This clonotype has a handful of counts. The rearrangement uses TRBV30 and TRBJ2-1; D is perhaps TRBD1 (5 bases). V lost 0 bases, J lost 1 base, and 13 bases lay in between. Germline CDR1 and CDR2: GTSNPN and SVGIG (reference sequence). The CDR3 runs to 16 residues. The DNA of the CDR3 is TGTGCCTGGAGTGTACAAGGGGAAAGATCCTACAATGAGCAGTTCTTC. It is translated as CAWSVQGERSYNEQFF. The entire variable domain, with the rest obtained from reference TRBV30 and TRBJ2-1, is as follows: SQTIHQWPATLVQPVGSPLSLECTVEGTSNPNLYWYRQAAGRGLQLLFYSVGIGQISSEVPQNLSASRPQDRQFILSSKKLLLSDSGFYLCAWSVQGERSYNEQFFGPGTRLTVL.

This clonotype has a handful of counts. J is TRBJ1-1 and V is TRBV18; D unresolved. V shed 6 bases and J shed 0 bases, with 17 bases lying between them. This CDR3 contains 16 residues. CDR1 is KGHSH, CDR2 LQKENI, per germline. CDR3 amino acids: CASSPVAGLMNTEAFF. The CDR3 DNA sequence: TGTGCCAGCTCCCCAGTAGCAGGACTCATGAACACTGAAGCTTTCTTT.

This clonotype has at least ten counts. The V call is TRBV18, the J call TRBJ1-1; tentative D call: TRBD1 (5 bases). The CDR3 consists of 14 residues. The germline CDR1 and CDR2 sequences are KGHSH and LQKENI. V lost 5 bases to trimming and J lost 1 base, with 11 bases between them. CDR3 nucleotide sequence: TGTGCCAGCTCAGCAAAAAGGGGGAACACTGAAGCTTTCTTT. The encoded protein is CASSAKRGNTEAFF.

This clonotype occurred many times. The V and J genes are TRBV20-1 and TRBJ2-3; TRBD2 matches 7 bases. The CDR3 extends over 15 amino acids. Germline V gene lookup returns CDR1 DFQATT and CDR2 SNEGSKA (reference sequence). V shed 0 bases and J 0 bases; nucleotides not matched to a gene: 3. The CDR3 sequence: CSARDPAGSTDTQYF. The CDR3 bases are TGCAGTGCTAGAGACCCAGCGGGGAGCACAGATACGCAGTATTTT.

This clonotype was detected ten times or more. The chain combines TRBV29-1 with TRBJ1-4, with unresolved D. Trimming took 5 bases from V and 0 from J, leaving 10 bases between them. The CDR3 runs 14 residues. Germline V gene sequence: CDR1 SQVTM, CDR2 ANQGSEA. The CDR3 here is CSVPGFPTNEKLFF. In DNA form, the CDR3 reads TGCAGCGTTCCGGGGTTTCCAACTAATGAAAAACTGTTTTTT.